Listed below are T cell receptor beta chains from one sample, sequenced in a study of cytomegalovirus exposure and HLA in healthy donors. Produced via immunoSEQ multiplex PCR; TCRdb's table is partial and in-frame only. The sample consists of tens of thousands of clones, approximately 95% of them appearing once. Sequenced sample: PBMCs. All receptors come from a man between 18 and 29 years old in good health and CMV-seropositive. CDR3s include the opening cysteine and the closing phenylalanine or tryptophan. The D gene is left open where the match is weak. The listing skips clone size in some rows; elsewhere it reads once, few, many or a size class.

V: TRBV9
J: TRBJ2-5
D: TRBD2
size: -
DNA: TGTGCCAGCAGCGTTGGGACTAGCGGGACTCAAGAGACCCAGTACTTC
CDR3: CASSVGTSGTQETQYF

V: TRBV5-1
J: TRBJ1-5
D: -
size: -
DNA: TGCGCCAGCAGCCCCGACGGACAGCCTAATCAGCCCCAGCATTTT
CDR3: CASSPDGQPNQPQHF

V: TRBV10-1
J: TRBJ2-3
D: -
size: once
DNA: TGCGCCAGCAGTGACAGGGGGGTGGCAGATACGCAGTATTTT
CDR3: CASSDRGVADTQYF

V: TRBV28
J: TRBJ1-1
D: -
size: -
DNA: TGTGCCAGCCACGGGGCTGAAGCTTTCTTT
CDR3: CASHGAEAFF

V: TRBV27
J: TRBJ2-7
D: TRBD1
size: -
DNA: TGTGCCAGCAGTTTCGACGGGACAGGTGGCTCCTACGAGCAGTACTTC
CDR3: CASSFDGTGGSYEQYF

V: TRBV25-1
J: TRBJ2-7
D: TRBD2
size: few
DNA: TGTGCCAGCAGTGAATCCCGGCTAGCGGGAGTTGTACACGAGCAGTACTTC
CDR3: CASSESRLAGVVHEQYF

V: TRBV27
J: TRBJ2-1
D: TRBD2
size: -
DNA: TGTGCCAGCAGCCGGGAGGGTTCGTCCTACAATGAGCAGTTCTTC
CDR3: CASSREGSSYNEQFF

V: TRBV18
J: TRBJ2-1
D: -
size: -
DNA: TGTGCCAGCTCACCACTAATCCAGGGTTCCTACAATGAGCAGTTCTTC
CDR3: CASSPLIQGSYNEQFF

V: TRBV5-6
J: TRBJ2-7
D: TRBD2
size: -
DNA: TGTGCCAGCAGCCTAGCGGGGGAATCTTACGAGCAGTACTTC
CDR3: CASSLAGESYEQYF

V: TRBV6-1
J: TRBJ2-1
D: -
size: -
DNA: TGTGCCAGCAGTGAACTATCGTCGAGCTCCTACAATGAGCAGTTCTTC
CDR3: CASSELSSSSYNEQFF

V: TRBV10-3
J: TRBJ2-3
D: -
size: -
DNA: TGTGCCCTGGGTCCGGGAGTGGCAGATACGCAGTATTTT
CDR3: CALGPGVADTQYF

V: TRBV5-1
J: TRBJ1-4
D: TRBD1
size: -
DNA: TGCGCCAGCAGCTTCACAGGGGGCTTGAATGAAAAACTGTTTTTT
CDR3: CASSFTGGLNEKLFF

V: TRBV5-1
J: TRBJ2-1
D: -
size: few
DNA: TGCGCCAGCAGCTTGGCCTCGCGGGCCTCCAATGAGCAGTTCTTC
CDR3: CASSLASRASNEQFF

V: TRBV5-1
J: TRBJ2-7
D: TRBD2
size: -
DNA: TGCGCCAGCAGCTTGGACCCAAAACTAAGACTAGCGGGAGAACACGAGCAGTACTTC
CDR3: CASSLDPKLRLAGEHEQYF

V: TRBV30
J: TRBJ2-5
D: -
size: -
DNA: TGTGCCTGGGGAGGACTGGGGGAGACCCAGTACTTC
CDR3: CAWGGLGETQYF

V: TRBV6-1
J: TRBJ1-2
D: -
size: -
DNA: TGTGCCAGCCGGGGGGCAGAGCTCTATGGCTACACCTTC
CDR3: CASRGAELYGYTF